The 24 T cell receptor beta chains listed next were all sequenced from one sample in a study of radiotherapy plus CTLA-4 blockade in lung cancer. Profiling relied on immunoSEQ multiplex PCR, and the TCRdb table lists in-frame clones only, not all of them. The data hold about 40,000 clones, with more than 75% observed a single time. The material sequenced was peripheral blood, taken from a patient treated with radiotherapy plus ipilimumab. The receptor set was obtained from a human donor with non-small cell lung cancer that progressed on radiotherapy plus ipilimumab.

The genes are TRBV5-1 and TRBJ1-5, with D perhaps TRBD1 (6 bases). Germline values: CDR1 SGHRS, CDR2 YFSETQ. This CDR3 comprises 14 residues. The V end was cut by 4 bases, the J end by 1 base, with 9 bases between. The CDR3 is CASSDGTSNQPQHF. As DNA, the CDR3 is TGCGCCAGCAGCGACGGGACAAGCAATCAGCCCCAGCATTTT. The variable domain in full, with the rest retrieved from reference TRBV5-1 and TRBJ1-5, is KAGVTQTPRYLIKTRGQQVTLSCSPISGHRSVSWYQQTPGQGLQFLFEYFSETQRNKGNFPGRFSGRQFSNSRSEMNVSTLELGDSALYLCASSDGTSNQPQHFGDGTRLSIL.

The J gene is TRBJ1-2, the V gene TRBV7-9, with 7 bases identical to TRBD1. This CDR3 is built from 13 residues. V gave up 5 bases and J gave up 4 bases; unmatched junction bases: 4. Looked up from germline, CDR1 is SEHNR and CDR2 is FQNEAQ (reference sequence). For the CDR3, the DNA is TGTGCCAGCAGCCCGGGACAGAGCTATGGCTACACCTTC. Translation gives CASSPGQSYGYTF.

The V gene is TRBV19, the J gene TRBJ2-5; TRBD2 matches at 8 bases. V trimming: 1 base; J trimming: 3 bases; junction bases outside the gene matches: 7. The CDR3 has 16 amino acids. Germline V lookup: CDR1 LNHDA, CDR2 SQIVND (reference sequence). The CDR3 coding sequence is TGTGCCAGTAGTATAGGTCAGGGCGGGGGGAAAGAGACCCAGTACTTC. Amino acids: CASSIGQGGGKETQYF.

This clone was observed a handful of times. The rearrangement uses TRBV14 and TRBJ1-2; TRBD1 matches at 9 bases. Germline V gene data show CDR1 as SGHDN and CDR2 as FVKESK. The CDR3 has 18 amino acids. The trim removed 0 bases at V and 4 bases at J, leaving 12 bases unmatched. The CDR3 nucleotides are TGTGCCAGCAGCCAAGAAGACGGAAACAGGGGGCGAATCTATGGCTACACCTTC. The encoded protein is CASSQEDGNRGRIYGYTF.

The chain combines TRBV4-3 with TRBJ1-1, with a tentative D call TRBD1 (5 bases). Trimming shortened V by 4 bases and J by 1 base, and 10 bases separated the two germline ends. Germline assignment: CDR1 LGHNA and CDR2 YSLEER. The length of the CDR3 is 14 residues. The CDR3 protein is CASSLAGKNTEAFF. Here the CDR3 DNA reads TGCGCCAGCAGCCTCGCAGGGAAGAACACTGAAGCTTTCTTT.

This clone came up a few times. The gene calls are TRBV9 and TRBJ2-3, with 10 bases identical to TRBD2. After removal of 1 base from V and 2 bases from J, the junction contained 4 bases not matched to a gene. This CDR3 is built from 16 residues. Germline values: CDR1 SGDLS, CDR2 YYNGEE. CDR3 sequence: CASSVLAGDYTDTQYF. In DNA, the CDR3 is TGTGCCAGCAGCGTACTAGCGGGGGACTACACAGATACGCAGTATTTT.

V gene TRBV9 combines with J gene TRBJ2-5, with 13 bases aligning to TRBD2. Per the germline V gene, CDR1 is SGDLS and CDR2 is YYNGEE. Losses at the gene ends were 1 base for V and 2 bases for J; bases not matched to a gene: 2. CDR3 length: 16 amino acids. The CDR3 nucleotides read TGTGCCAGCAGCGTAACTAGCGGGGGGGGGCAAGAGACCCAGTACTTC. Translating gives CASSVTSGGGQETQYF.

V and J are TRBV19 and TRBJ2-2; TRBD1 is a possible D gene (6 bases). There are 15 residues in the CDR3. The V end was cut by 3 bases, the J end by 3 bases, with 11 bases between. Germline-derived CDR1 and CDR2 are LNHDA and SQIVND (reference sequence). DNA for the CDR3: TGTGCCAGTAGTATTGGGGGCATCCACACCGGGGAGCTGTTTTTT. Residues: CASSIGGIHTGELFF. Using reference TRBV19 and TRBJ2-2 for the parts outside the CDR3, the full variable domain is DGGITQSPKYLFRKEGQNVTLSCEQNLNHDAMYWYRQDPGQGLRLIYYSQIVNDFQKGDIAEGYSVSREKKESFPLTVTSAQKNPTAFYLCASSIGGIHTGELFFGEGSRLTVL.

J is TRBJ2-2 and V is TRBV5-1; TRBD2 matches at 10 bases. The CDR3 is made up of 17 amino acids. CDR1 and CDR2 from the germline V gene are SGHRS and YFSETQ. Unmatched junction bases numbered 3, after V lost 1 base and J lost 0 bases. The CDR3 is CASSLSGGGTNTGELFF. The CDR3, as DNA: TGCGCCAGCAGCTTGAGCGGGGGGGGTACGAACACCGGGGAGCTGTTTTTT.

The V gene is TRBV6-1, the J gene TRBJ1-1, with D possibly being TRBD1 (6 bases). The V gene lost 0 bases and the J gene lost 5 bases, with 19 bases spanning the gap. The CDR3 contains 17 residues. The germline V gene has CDR1 MNHNS and CDR2 SASEGT. The DNA of the CDR3 is TGTGCCAGCAGTGAAGCGCTTTCTGGGGGCGTGAGTACTGAAGCTTTCTTT. The encoded protein is CASSEALSGGVSTEAFF.

CDR3 sequence (DNA): TGTGCCAGCAGCGACAGGGATTTGAACACTGAAGCTTTCTTT. Protein: CASSDRDLNTEAFF. This chain links TRBV5-4 with TRBJ1-1; 7 bases are a match to TRBD1. Germline V gene sequence: CDR1 SGHNT, CDR2 YYREEE (reference sequence). V lost 4 bases and J lost 0; bases outside the gene matches: 3. The CDR3 loop spans 14 amino acids.

V is TRBV9 and J is TRBJ1-6, with D possibly being TRBD1 (6 bases). This CDR3 is 15 amino acids long. Trimming stripped 8 bases from V and 5 bases from J, with 17 bases between. From germline, CDR1 is SGDLS and CDR2 YYNGEE. CDR3 bases: TGTGCCAGGCCGGGCCAGGGGTCCGATAATTCACCCCTCCACTTT. Protein product: CARPGQGSDNSPLHF.

The rearrangement uses TRBV5-4 and TRBJ2-5; D is perhaps TRBD1 (5 bases). Trimming took 4 bases from V and 10 from J, leaving 20 bases between them. There are 14 residues in the CDR3. Germline assignment: CDR1 SGHNT and CDR2 YYREEE (reference sequence). As DNA, the CDR3 is TGTGCCAGCAGCCAACAGGACCGATTGCTGGACCAGTACTTC. Translation: CASSQQDRLLDQYF.

The chain is built from TRBV7-9 and TRBJ1-1; D uncertain. Germline CDR1 and CDR2: SEHNR and FQNEAQ (reference sequence). Trimming pared 2 bases from V and 11 bases from J, leaving 18 bases between. The CDR3 is 14 residues long. The CDR3, as DNA: TGTGCCAGCAGCTTAAAAGGCGGCCGCGCGGAGGCTTTCTTT. It specifies CASSLKGGRAEAFF.

The sample holds one count of this clone. The J gene is TRBJ2-1, the V gene TRBV19, with 11 nucleotides matching TRBD2. Germline assignment: CDR1 LNHDA and CDR2 SQIVND (reference sequence). The CDR3 contains 17 residues. V shed 7 bases and J 6 bases; nucleotides not matched to a gene: 14. The CDR3 DNA follows: TGTGCCAGTACCCTCTCCCTAGCGGGGGGCCCCGGCAATGAGCAGTTCTTC. Its translation is CASTLSLAGGPGNEQFF.

The V and J genes are TRBV27 and TRBJ1-2; D gene ambiguous. This CDR3 is 16 amino acids long. The V gene's germline CDR1 is MNHEY and CDR2 SMNVEV (reference sequence). V lost 3 bases to trimming and J lost 3 bases, with 17 bases between them. The chain's CDR3 is CASSFSPAPRHYGYTF. Here the CDR3 DNA reads TGTGCCAGCAGTTTTTCCCCTGCACCGCGGCACTATGGCTACACCTTC.

The J gene is TRBJ1-2, the V gene TRBV6-1, with 8 bases fitting TRBD1. The CDR3 runs 14 residues. Germline CDR1 reads MNHNS; CDR2 reads SASEGT. The ends lost 2 bases at V and 8 bases at J; junction bases unmatched: 7. As DNA, the CDR3 is TGTGCCAGCAGTGAAACAGGGGGTAGTGGGGGCTACACCTTC. Translation gives CASSETGGSGGYTF.

The chain joins TRBV2 to TRBJ2-5; possible D gene TRBD2, 6 bases. CDR1 is SNHLY, CDR2 FYNNEI, per germline. The CDR3 extends over 15 amino acids. The V and J ends lost 4 bases and 0 bases respectively, with 12 bases between them. The CDR3 region has the DNA TGTGCCAGCAGTGTCTTAGCGGTTTACCAAGAGACCCAGTACTTC. Protein sequence: CASSVLAVYQETQYF.

The chain links TRBV9 to TRBJ2-6; a possible D gene is TRBD2 (5 bases). The germline V gene encodes CDR1 SGDLS and CDR2 YYNGEE. Trimming left V 4 bases short and J 0 bases short, with 17 bases between. The CDR3 extends over 18 amino acids. The CDR3 loop is CASSPMAGHYSGANVLTF. CDR3 sequence (DNA): TGTGCCAGCAGCCCGATGGCGGGCCACTACTCTGGGGCCAACGTCCTGACTTTC.

In this sample, this clone turned up a few times. This chain links TRBV4-1 with TRBJ2-1; no reliable D call. Trimming shortened V by 3 bases and J by 4 bases, and 4 bases separated the two germline ends. The CDR3 is 12 amino acids. From germline, CDR1 is MGHRA and CDR2 YSYEKL. The CDR3 reads CASSHHYNEQFF. As DNA, the CDR3 is TGCGCCAGCAGCCATCATTACAATGAGCAGTTCTTC.

CDR3 in amino acids: CASSPPPGQGSYNEQFF. The CDR3 nucleotides are TGTGCCAGTAGCCCCCCCCCGGGACAGGGATCATACAATGAGCAGTTCTTC. The chain has TRBV19 and TRBJ2-1; TRBD1 agrees at 9 bases. This CDR3 contains 17 residues. V dropped 6 bases and J dropped 4; count of bases not matched to a gene: 13. CDR1 is LNHDA, CDR2 SQIVND, per germline (reference sequence).

This sequence joins TRBV5-1 and TRBJ2-7, with 7 bases lining up with TRBD1. Germline V gene data show CDR1 as SGHRS and CDR2 as YFSETQ. The trim removed 0 bases at V and 2 bases at J, leaving 8 bases unmatched. The CDR3 spans 16 residues. The CDR3 sequence is CASSLDPTGVAYEQYF. The CDR3 DNA is TGCGCCAGCAGCTTGGACCCAACAGGGGTCGCCTACGAGCAGTACTTC.

On this clone: Different DNA sequences within this sample yield the same CDR3. V is TRBV7-2 and J is TRBJ2-3; TRBD2 is a possible D gene (5 bases). The CDR3 runs to 14 residues. V was cut by 0 bases and J by 3 bases, with 7 bases left in between. CDR1 is SGHTA, CDR2 FQGNSA, per germline. The CDR3 bases are TGTGCCAGCAGCTTAGCGGGGAGTACAGATACGCAGTATTTT. It is translated as CASSLAGSTDTQYF.

The chain employs TRBV19 and TRBJ2-7; TRBD1 matches 9 bases. CDR1 is LNHDA, CDR2 SQIVND, per germline (reference sequence). J lost 4 bases, V lost 5 bases, and 6 bases had no gene match. There are 14 residues in the CDR3. The CDR3 nucleotides read TGTGCCAGTAGTCCGGGACAGGGCCCATACGAGCAGTACTTC. Translated: CASSPGQGPYEQYF.